This T cell receptor beta chain originates from a study of blood T cell repertoires in COVID-19. Looking at the study overall: The United States, Italy and Spain were the sources of the acute and convalescent COVID-19 samples. The cDNA or gDNA used as material had been derived from T cells, B-cell-depleted T cells, or PBMCs.

Germline V CDR1 and CDR2: SGHTA, FQGTGA. The CDR3 extends over 13 amino acids. With 0 bases removed from V and 8 bases from J, the gap between germline ends came to 9 bases. Methods used by the authors: Reference gene primer amplification yielded estimated nucleated cell counts. Profiling relied on immunoSEQ multiplex PCR, and the TCRdb table lists in-frame clones only, not all of them. That table supplies the V and J calls and clone size; D and trimming were determined from the DNA. Of about 230,000 clones listed, about 90% are singletons. The source is a woman under 30 who had recovered from COVID-19. The chain recombines TRBV7-3 with TRBJ2-3, with D unclear. The sequenced sample was peripheral blood. As DNA, the CDR3 is TGTGCCAGCAGCTTAACGTGGCAATCTACGCAGTATTTT. Translation gives CASSLTWQSTQYF.